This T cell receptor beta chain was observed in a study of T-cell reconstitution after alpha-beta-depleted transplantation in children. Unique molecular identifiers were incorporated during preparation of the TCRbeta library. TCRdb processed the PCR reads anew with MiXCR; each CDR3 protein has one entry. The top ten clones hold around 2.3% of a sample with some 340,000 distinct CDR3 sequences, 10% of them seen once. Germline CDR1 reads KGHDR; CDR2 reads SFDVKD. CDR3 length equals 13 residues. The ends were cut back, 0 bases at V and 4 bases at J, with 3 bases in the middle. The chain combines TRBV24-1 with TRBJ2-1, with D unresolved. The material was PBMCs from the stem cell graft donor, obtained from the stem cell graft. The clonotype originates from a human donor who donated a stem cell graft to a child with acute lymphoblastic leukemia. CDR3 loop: CATSDLQYNEQFF. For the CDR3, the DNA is TGTGCCACCAGTGATTTGCAGTACAATGAGCAGTTCTTC.